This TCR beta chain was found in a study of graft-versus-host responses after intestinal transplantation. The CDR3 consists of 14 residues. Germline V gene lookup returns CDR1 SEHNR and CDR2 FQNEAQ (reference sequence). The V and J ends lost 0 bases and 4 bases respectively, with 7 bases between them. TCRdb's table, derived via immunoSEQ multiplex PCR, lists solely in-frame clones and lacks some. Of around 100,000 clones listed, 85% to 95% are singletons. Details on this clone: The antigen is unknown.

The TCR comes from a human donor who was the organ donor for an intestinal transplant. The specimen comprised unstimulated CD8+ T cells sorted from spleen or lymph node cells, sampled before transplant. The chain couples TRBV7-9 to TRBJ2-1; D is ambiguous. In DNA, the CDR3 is TGTGCCAGCAGCTTAGCGGGCAGTTACAATGAGCAGTTCTTC. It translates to CASSLAGSYNEQFF.